The rows below give T cell receptor beta chains drawn from one sample of a study of blood T cell repertoires in COVID-19. The table came from immunoSEQ multiplex PCR; TCRdb's copy has only in-frame clones and leaves some out. The sample lists 200,000 to 250,000 clones; 84% were seen once. Material: PBMCs or T cells enriched from blood (not recorded which). The receptors here all came from a man in his sixties who had recovered from COVID-19. Both conserved end residues are trimmed from each CDR3.

j_call | v_call | cdr3_aa
TRBJ2-7 | TRBV19 | ASSGQTGDSYEQY
TRBJ1-2 | TRBV29-1 | SVETGGRGYT
TRBJ1-5 | TRBV25-1 | ASSPTGRGQPQH
TRBJ1-5 | TRBV4-3 | ASSLDFYQPQH
TRBJ2-5 | TRBV12-3/TRBV12-4 | ASSFKETQY
TRBJ2-2 | TRBV5-1 | ASSLNPHGGELF
TRBJ2-3 | TRBV29-1 | SGVGGQVTDTQY
TRBJ2-7 | TRBV11-2 | ASSPDTNYEQY
TRBJ2-7 | TRBV7-9 | ASSAHYEQY
TRBJ1-1 | TRBV6-2/TRBV6-3 | ASSNRGWNTEAF
TRBJ1-1 | TRBV11-2 | ASSRLPVSNTEAF
TRBJ1-3 | TRBV7-2 | ASSLGQGNRGNTIY
TRBJ1-2 | TRBV6-1 | ASSENRRNYGYT
TRBJ1-5 | TRBV4-1 | ASSQDPGQPQH
TRBJ1-6 | TRBV6-5 | ASSYSTGRNSPLH
TRBJ2-5 | TRBV11-3 | ASRDQVAETQY
TRBJ1-1 | TRBV18 | ASSPETGTNTEAF
TRBJ2-3 | TRBV6-6 | ASTLAGGTDTQY
TRBJ2-7 | TRBV14 | ASSQDIGQGTYEQY
TRBJ1-2 | TRBV10-3 | AISDIGGKVGYT
TRBJ1-2 | TRBV7-9 | ASSPEGSAVGYT
TRBJ2-7 | TRBV15 | ATSRGSGGTYEQY
TRBJ2-3 | TRBV2 | ASTWGQGMADTQY
TRBJ1-4 | TRBV19 | ASSIFWEDEKLF
TRBJ1-6 | TRBV19 | ASSTKQGINSPLH
TRBJ2-1 | TRBV3-1/TRBV3-2 | ASSTRLAGGDNEQF
TRBJ1-2 | TRBV12-3/TRBV12-4 | ASTMSGNGYT
TRBJ2-5 | TRBV9 | ASSVGSGGWETQY
TRBJ2-7 | TRBV23-1 | ASSQPLGQGESYEQY
TRBJ2-7 | TRBV3-1/TRBV3-2 | ASSQYRSYEQY
TRBJ2-1 | TRBV9 | ASSAYTGVNEQF
TRBJ2-4 | TRBV25-1 | ASSADRGLNIQY
TRBJ1-1 | TRBV30 | AWSVQTNTEAF
TRBJ1-1 | TRBV18 | ASSPVGATTEAF
TRBJ1-6 | TRBV7-7 | ASSLDSINSPLH
TRBJ1-1 | TRBV5-1 | ASSQPGTGATEAF
TRBJ1-6 | TRBV6-5 | ASSRPEWSSPLH
TRBJ1-6 | TRBV19 | ASSMGQNNSPLH
TRBJ2-2 | TRBV5-1 | ASGGQGGAANTGELF
TRBJ2-1 | TRBV5-1 | ASSSGQGPYNEQF
TRBJ1-1 | TRBV20-1 | SASADRVDAF
TRBJ2-1 | TRBV7-9 | ASSALSFSGEQF
TRBJ1-1 | TRBV7-3 | ASSLRGSTEAF
TRBJ2-5 | TRBV5-4 | ASSLPGTSGETQY
TRBJ2-3 | TRBV29-1 | SVDTGAGDTQY
TRBJ1-5 | TRBV5-8 | ASSLGGLSNQPQH
TRBJ1-6 | TRBV11-3 | ASSDGVAGQGNSPLH
TRBJ1-6 | TRBV9 | ASSQQGAGSPLH
TRBJ1-5 | TRBV6-1 | ASSEARGQPQH
TRBJ2-7 | TRBV7-9 | ASSLNSGNGEQY
TRBJ1-3 | TRBV30 | AWIRGQGSSGNTIY
TRBJ1-2 | TRBV7-2 | ASSPAAREANYGYT
TRBJ1-3 | TRBV7-4 | ASSPGTHSGNTIY